Listed here are 20 T cell receptor beta chains from one sample, sequenced in a study of shared clonotypes between healthy human individuals (TCRdb year 2020). CD8 naive samples were obtained by positive selection for CCR7 among CD45RO-negative cells, yielding a CD45RA+CCR7+ population from which TemRA cells were excluded. Library preparation employed the immunoSEQ multiplex PCR assay. TCRdb retrieved this table from immuneACCESS and kept in-frame rearrangements only. Not all clones are present; in checked studies, unresolved V genes account for under half, and no reason is known for the remainder. The sample table holds approximately 720,000 clones, of which just over 90% were seen once. More than 20% of the sample belongs to the ten largest clones. The specimen sequenced was naive CD8+ T cells sorted from blood. Reading the label with the study, this specimen's cell subset or site is: CD45RA+CCR7+. These receptors were taken from a man aged 25-40 years in good health.

The sample holds one count of this clone. This chain links TRBV2 with TRBJ2-3; no firm D call. This CDR3 region has 11 residues. The V gene's germline CDR1 is SNHLY and CDR2 FYNNEI. Trimming removed 4 bases at V and 7 bases at J, with 6 bases between. CDR3 sequence reads: CASSGINTQYF. CDR3 in DNA: TGTGCCAGCAGTGGTATCAATACGCAGTATTTT.

The chain employs TRBV7-9 and TRBJ2-5, with D perhaps TRBD2 (5 bases). The germline V gene encodes CDR1 SEHNR and CDR2 FQNEAQ (reference sequence). The CDR3 sequence is 14 residues long. Trimming cost V 7 bases and J 2 bases, with 14 bases left between them. CDR3 region: CASNSPGGQETQYF. As DNA, the CDR3 is TGTGCCAGCAACTCCCCCGGAGGACAAGAGACCCAGTACTTC.

The genes are TRBV7-9 and TRBJ2-7; D might be TRBD1 (7 bases). Germline V CDR1 and CDR2: SEHNR, FQNEAQ (reference sequence). There are 14 residues in the CDR3. Trimming shortened V by 5 bases and J by 5 bases, and 16 bases separated the two germline ends. The CDR3 spells CASSPAGQINEQYF. The CDR3 DNA reads TGTGCCAGCAGCCCCGCGGGACAGATAAACGAGCAGTACTTC. Full variable domain (missing parts from reference TRBV7-9 and TRBJ2-7): DTGVSQNPRHKITKRGQNVTFRCDPISEHNRLYWYRQTLGQGPEFLTYFQNEAQLEKSRLLSDRFSAERPKGSFSTLEIQRTEQGDSAMYLCASSPAGQINEQYFGPGTRLTVT.

This chain links TRBV28 with TRBJ1-2, with a weak D call TRBD1 (5 bases). CDR3 length: 13 amino acids. CDR1 is MDHEN, CDR2 SYDVKM, per germline. The germline V and J ends were trimmed by 2 bases and 4 bases, with 8 bases remaining between them. CDR3 nucleotide sequence: TGTGCCAGCAGTTTAAGCCAGGGCTATGGCTACACCTTC. It specifies CASSLSQGYGYTF.

CDR3 sequence (DNA): TGTGCCAGCAGCTTCACGGCCAGGGTGAACACTGAAGCTTTCTTT. Translating gives CASSFTARVNTEAFF. The rearrangement uses TRBV7-9 and TRBJ1-1; perhaps TRBD1 as D (5 bases). The CDR3 runs 15 residues. The germline V gene encodes CDR1 SEHNR and CDR2 FQNEAQ (reference sequence). V lost 3 bases, J lost 0 bases, and 11 bases lay in between.

The rearrangement joins TRBV5-1 to TRBJ2-3; D is ambiguous. This CDR3 comprises 13 residues. Germline V gene data show CDR1 as SGHRS and CDR2 as YFSETQ. V lost 4 bases to trimming and J lost 0 bases, with 6 bases between them. The CDR3 nucleotides read TGCGCCAGCAGCCATGACAGCACAGATACGCAGTATTTT. Amino acids: CASSHDSTDTQYF.

With respect to this clone: Additional DNA sequences in this sample encode the identical CDR3. The chain has TRBV27 and TRBJ2-7; 7 nucleotides match TRBD1. With V trimmed by 3 bases and J by 0 bases, 2 bases remained unmatched. Germline CDR1 MNHEY, CDR2 SMNVEV (reference sequence). This CDR3 comprises 14 residues. CDR3 bases: TGTGCCAGCAGTTTTTACAGGGGCTCCTACGAGCAGTACTTC. Protein: CASSFYRGSYEQYF.

The chain links TRBV15 to TRBJ1-5; D unresolved. CDR3 length: 12 residues. The germline CDR1 and CDR2 sequences are LNHNV and YYDKDF (reference sequence). V was trimmed by 0 bases and J by 7 bases, leaving 4 bases between them. Here the CDR3 reads CATSRDSQPQHF. The CDR3 DNA reads TGTGCCACCAGCAGAGATTCCCAGCCCCAGCATTTT. Using reference TRBV15 and TRBJ1-5 for the parts outside the CDR3, the full variable domain is DAMVIQNPRYQVTQFGKPVTLSCSQTLNHNVMYWYQQKSSQAPKLLFHYYDKDFNNEADTPDNFQSRRPNTSFCFLDIRSPGLGDTAMYLCATSRDSQPQHFGDGTRLSIL.

The chain recombines TRBV7-9 with TRBJ1-1; 7 nucleotides match TRBD1. The CDR3 totals 10 residues. V lost 10 bases to trimming and J lost 9 bases; unmatched junction nucleotides: 5. Per germline, CDR1 SEHNR and CDR2 FQNEAQ (reference sequence). CDR3 nucleotides: TGTGCCACCGAACAGGGGAAAGCTTTCTTT. As protein: CATEQGKAFF.

The rearrangement uses TRBV9 and TRBJ2-7; 9 bases fit TRBD2. Germline CDR1 and CDR2: SGDLS and YYNGEE. V shed 0 bases and J 6 bases; nucleotides not matched to a gene: 7. CDR3 size: 15 residues. CDR3: CASSVEGLAGGEQYF. In nucleotides, the CDR3 is TGTGCCAGCAGCGTAGAGGGACTAGCCGGCGGCGAGCAGTACTTC.

V gene TRBV19 combines with J gene TRBJ1-1; D not resolved. Germline-derived CDR1 and CDR2 are LNHDA and SQIVND (reference sequence). The CDR3 covers 13 residues. Trimming took off 7 bases at V and 7 bases at J, with 16 bases between the two ends. The CDR3 spells CASNAWDLGEAFF. DNA for the CDR3: TGTGCCAGTAACGCCTGGGATCTGGGTGAAGCTTTCTTT.

This rearrangement joins TRBV4-1 to TRBJ2-1; 8 bases map to TRBD1. The CDR3 length is 17 residues. Trimming cost V 1 base and J 5 bases; bases outside gene matches: 10. Germline loops: CDR1 MGHRA, CDR2 YSYEKL. In DNA, the CDR3 is TGCGCCAGCAGCCAAGTCCAACGACAGGGGAAGGACAATGAGCAGTTCTTC. Its protein is CASSQVQRQGKDNEQFF.

This clone has a handful of counts. The chain links TRBV4-1 to TRBJ2-3; D is undetermined. V was cut by 1 base and J by 2 bases, with 13 bases left in between. The CDR3 sequence is 16 residues long. Germline CDR1 MGHRA, CDR2 YSYEKL. The CDR3 protein is CASSQAPLGNTDTQYF. The CDR3, as DNA: TGCGCCAGCAGCCAAGCCCCTTTAGGAAACACAGATACGCAGTATTTT.

The chain carries TRBV9 and TRBJ2-7; D remains unclear. In germline, CDR1 is SGDLS, CDR2 YYNGEE. The CDR3 sequence is 13 residues long. With 0 bases removed from V and 3 bases from J, the gap between germline ends came to 7 bases. The CDR3 protein is CASSVAVSYEQYF. In DNA form, the CDR3 reads TGTGCCAGCAGCGTAGCGGTCAGCTACGAGCAGTACTTC.

This chain uses TRBV20-1 with TRBJ2-3; the match to TRBD2 covers 8 bases. The length of the CDR3 is 11 residues. V was pared by 3 bases and J by 11 bases, with 4 bases of the junction left unmatched. Germline CDR1 reads DFQATT; CDR2 reads SNEGSKA (reference sequence). CDR3 sequence: CSASGTRWQYF. For the CDR3, the DNA is TGCAGTGCTAGCGGGACTAGGTGGCAGTATTTT.

The chain uses TRBV27 and TRBJ2-7, with a weak D call TRBD1 (5 bases). Trimming removed 5 bases from V and 1 base from J, with 15 bases in between. CDR1 is MNHEY, CDR2 SMNVEV, per germline (reference sequence). CDR3 length: 15 residues. The CDR3 DNA reads as TGTGCCAGCAGTCCTATAGAACAGGAATCCTACGAGCAGTACTTC. This sequence encodes CASSPIEQESYEQYF.

The genes are TRBV7-8 and TRBJ2-3; TRBD2 matches at 7 bases. V was clipped by 5 bases and J by 1 base; unmatched bases: 6. In germline, CDR1 is SGHVS, CDR2 FQNEAQ. This CDR3 is 15 amino acids long. CDR3 loop: CASSPPAGRTDTQYF. The CDR3 nucleotides read TGTGCCAGCAGCCCCCCAGCGGGACGCACAGATACGCAGTATTTT.

A word on this clone: The junction departs from the called germline gene at one end, perhaps through a read error. The gene calls are TRBV6-4 and TRBJ2-7, with D perhaps matching TRBD1 (6 bases). Per germline, CDR1 MRHNA and CDR2 SNTAGT. The CDR3 consists of 14 residues. The CDR3 sequence is CASTEGTPDQKRNF. The CDR3 DNA sequence: TGTGCCAGCACCGAAGGGACACCTGATCAGAAGAGGAACTTC.

The chain combines TRBV27 with TRBJ1-2; unclear D gene. Deletions cut 7 bases from V and 0 bases from J, with 18 bases between. The V gene's germline CDR1 is MNHEY and CDR2 SMNVEV (reference sequence). The CDR3 covers 16 residues. This CDR3 is CASTPNPQITNYGYTF. The CDR3 DNA is TGTGCCAGCACTCCAAACCCCCAGATTACTAACTATGGCTACACCTTC.

The genes are TRBV15 and TRBJ2-3; D is unclear. CDR1 is LNHNV, CDR2 YYDKDF, per germline (reference sequence). The CDR3 extends over 12 amino acids. The ends were cut back, 8 bases at V and 8 bases at J, with 14 bases in the middle. As DNA, the CDR3 is TGTGCCACCCTTGGTATGGATGGTACGCAGTATTTT. Translation gives CATLGMDGTQYF.